This is a list of T cell receptor beta chains from one sample in a study of cytomegalovirus exposure and HLA in healthy donors. Some clones are missing from TCRdb's copy, which holds only in-frame ones; the method was immunoSEQ multiplex PCR. Here the sample spans some 150,000 clones, about 87% being singletons. The sequenced sample consisted of PBMCs. All receptors derive from a woman aged 25 to 39 in good health and CMV-seronegative. Both conserved end residues are part of each CDR3. A D gene is named only where the DNA matches it firmly.

v_gene: TRBV2; j_gene: TRBJ2-1; d_gene: -; CDR3aa: CASSALYNEQFF; CDR3nt: TGTGCCAGCAGTGCGTTGTACAATGAGCAGTTCTTC
v_gene: TRBV7-9; j_gene: TRBJ1-5; d_gene: TRBD1; CDR3aa: CASSSLGGGQDNQPQHF; CDR3nt: TGTGCCAGCAGCTCCCTCGGGGGTGGACAGGACAATCAGCCCCAGCATTTT
v_gene: TRBV4-3; j_gene: TRBJ2-7; d_gene: -; CDR3aa: CASSQTPSAGPYEQYF; CDR3nt: TGCGCCAGCAGCCAAACCCCGTCGGCAGGCCCCTACGAGCAGTACTTC
v_gene: TRBV6-1; j_gene: TRBJ2-2; d_gene: TRBD2; CDR3aa: CASRTSGANTGELFF; CDR3nt: TGTGCCAGCAGGACTAGCGGGGCAAACACCGGGGAGCTGTTTTTT
v_gene: TRBV4-1; j_gene: TRBJ1-1; d_gene: -; CDR3aa: CASSQMGQMNTEAFF; CDR3nt: TGCGCCAGCAGCCAGATGGGACAAATGAACACTGAAGCTTTCTTT
v_gene: TRBV5-1; j_gene: TRBJ2-2; d_gene: -; CDR3aa: CASSLATGNTGELFF; CDR3nt: TGCGCCAGCAGCTTGGCGACAGGCAACACCGGGGAGCTGTTTTTT
v_gene: TRBV6-6; j_gene: TRBJ1-2; d_gene: -; CDR3aa: CASTLDSTYGYTF; CDR3nt: TGTGCCAGCACCCTGGACAGCACCTATGGCTACACCTTC
v_gene: TRBV7-2; j_gene: TRBJ2-7; d_gene: TRBD2; CDR3aa: CASSLSGGASYEQYF; CDR3nt: TGTGCCAGCAGCCTTAGCGGGGGGGCCTCCTACGAGCAGTACTTC
v_gene: TRBV15; j_gene: TRBJ1-1; d_gene: -; CDR3aa: CATSRVRGIEAFF; CDR3nt: TGTGCCACCAGCAGAGTACGGGGGATTGAAGCTTTCTTT
v_gene: TRBV29-1; j_gene: TRBJ2-7; d_gene: TRBD1; CDR3aa: CSVWTGDNYEQYF; CDR3nt: TGCAGCGTTTGGACAGGGGATAACTACGAGCAGTACTTC
v_gene: TRBV2; j_gene: TRBJ2-5; d_gene: TRBD2; CDR3aa: CASRGGGAQYF; CDR3nt: TGTGCCAGCAGGGGCGGGGGGGCCCAGTACTTC
v_gene: TRBV10-3; j_gene: TRBJ1-1; d_gene: -; CDR3aa: CAIRLGGGGTEAFF; CDR3nt: TGTGCCATCAGGTTGGGGGGAGGGGGCACTGAAGCTTTCTTT
v_gene: TRBV5-6; j_gene: TRBJ1-2; d_gene: TRBD1; CDR3aa: CASSSVDRDYGYTF; CDR3nt: TGTGCCAGCAGCTCAGTGGACAGGGACTATGGCTACACCTTC
v_gene: TRBV9; j_gene: TRBJ2-2; d_gene: -; CDR3aa: CASSVEGLGTGELFF; CDR3nt: TGTGCCAGCAGCGTAGAGGGGTTGGGCACCGGGGAGCTGTTTTTT
v_gene: TRBV11-2; j_gene: TRBJ1-5; d_gene: TRBD1; CDR3aa: CASSLGGGTGNQPQHF; CDR3nt: TGTGCCAGCAGCTTAGGGGGCGGGACAGGGAATCAGCCCCAGCATTTT
v_gene: TRBV27; j_gene: TRBJ2-1; d_gene: -; CDR3aa: CASSRGSSYNEQFF; CDR3nt: TGTGCCAGCAGTAGGGGTAGCTCCTACAATGAGCAGTTCTTC